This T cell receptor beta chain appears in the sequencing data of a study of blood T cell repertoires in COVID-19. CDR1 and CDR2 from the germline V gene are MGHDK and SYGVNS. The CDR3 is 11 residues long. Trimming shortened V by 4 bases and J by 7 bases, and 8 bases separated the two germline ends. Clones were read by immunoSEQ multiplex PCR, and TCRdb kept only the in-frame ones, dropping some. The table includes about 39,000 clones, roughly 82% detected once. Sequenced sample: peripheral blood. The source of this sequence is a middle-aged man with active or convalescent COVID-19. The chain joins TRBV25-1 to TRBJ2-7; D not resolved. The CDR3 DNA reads TGTGCCAGCAGTGTGGTGCAGGAGCAGTACTTC. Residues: CASSVVQEQYF.